The present entry profiles one T cell receptor beta chain with its context. Germline trimming cut 4 bases from V and 7 bases from J; bases unmatched to any gene: 5. The CDR3 loop spans 13 amino acids. Germline CDR1 reads SGHDT; CDR2 reads YYEEEE. This specimen belongs to a study of cytomegalovirus exposure and HLA in healthy donors. This PCR relied on a set of 60 Vbeta primers and 13 Jbeta primers. Assay used: immunoSEQ multiplex PCR; TCRdb lists only in-frame clones, some missing. This table holds some 160,000 clones, 70% to 85% found once. V gene TRBV5-6 combines with J gene TRBJ2-1; 7 positions agree with TRBD1. This receptor was obtained from a man over 45 in good health and CMV-seropositive. Sequences were obtained from PBMCs. This CDR3 is CASSAGTANEQFF. The CDR3 DNA follows: TGTGCCAGCAGCGCCGGGACAGCGAATGAGCAGTTCTTC.